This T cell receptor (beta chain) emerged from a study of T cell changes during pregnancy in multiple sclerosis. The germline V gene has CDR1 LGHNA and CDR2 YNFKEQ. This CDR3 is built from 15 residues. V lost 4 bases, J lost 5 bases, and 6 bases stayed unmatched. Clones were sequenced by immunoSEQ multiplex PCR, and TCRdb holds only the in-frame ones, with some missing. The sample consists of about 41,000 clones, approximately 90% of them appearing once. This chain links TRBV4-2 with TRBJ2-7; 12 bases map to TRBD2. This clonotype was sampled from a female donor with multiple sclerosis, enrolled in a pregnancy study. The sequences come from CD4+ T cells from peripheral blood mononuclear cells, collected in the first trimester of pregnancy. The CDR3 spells CASSPRLAGVHEQYF. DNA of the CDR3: TGTGCCAGCAGCCCACGACTAGCGGGAGTCCACGAGCAGTACTTC.